This T cell receptor beta chain was sequenced during a study of CD8 T cells in Susac syndrome. A quantity of about 0.45 to 1 ug RNA underwent reverse transcription using random hexamers. Amplification of TCR beta CDR3 by immunoSEQ multiplex PCR spanned 54 Vbeta and 13 Jbeta. TCRdb passed the immunoSEQ multiplex PCR reads through MiXCR, listing each CDR3 protein once. The sample lists roughly 400,000 distinct CDR3 sequences; 85% were seen once. The authors sequenced TCR beta from blood CD8+ and CD4+ T cells. Relapsing-remitting disease, either stable or active, was present in the multiple sclerosis controls, who were treatment-naive patients. Negative isolation was used for CD8+ and CD4+ T cells and FACS enrichment for TEMRA cells. Germline V gives CDR1 MDHEN, CDR2 SYDVKM. This CDR3 has 16 residues. Trimming removed 5 bases from V and 6 bases from J, with 22 bases in between.

The origin of this receptor is a human donor with multiple sclerosis. The chain is built from TRBV28 and TRBJ1-2; D gene unclear. Material for sequencing was CD8+ T cells from PBMCs. Here the CDR3 DNA reads TGTGCCAGCAGTCTTACTTCACCTCGGTCCGACGATGGCTACACCTTC. Its translation: CASSLTSPRSDDGYTF.